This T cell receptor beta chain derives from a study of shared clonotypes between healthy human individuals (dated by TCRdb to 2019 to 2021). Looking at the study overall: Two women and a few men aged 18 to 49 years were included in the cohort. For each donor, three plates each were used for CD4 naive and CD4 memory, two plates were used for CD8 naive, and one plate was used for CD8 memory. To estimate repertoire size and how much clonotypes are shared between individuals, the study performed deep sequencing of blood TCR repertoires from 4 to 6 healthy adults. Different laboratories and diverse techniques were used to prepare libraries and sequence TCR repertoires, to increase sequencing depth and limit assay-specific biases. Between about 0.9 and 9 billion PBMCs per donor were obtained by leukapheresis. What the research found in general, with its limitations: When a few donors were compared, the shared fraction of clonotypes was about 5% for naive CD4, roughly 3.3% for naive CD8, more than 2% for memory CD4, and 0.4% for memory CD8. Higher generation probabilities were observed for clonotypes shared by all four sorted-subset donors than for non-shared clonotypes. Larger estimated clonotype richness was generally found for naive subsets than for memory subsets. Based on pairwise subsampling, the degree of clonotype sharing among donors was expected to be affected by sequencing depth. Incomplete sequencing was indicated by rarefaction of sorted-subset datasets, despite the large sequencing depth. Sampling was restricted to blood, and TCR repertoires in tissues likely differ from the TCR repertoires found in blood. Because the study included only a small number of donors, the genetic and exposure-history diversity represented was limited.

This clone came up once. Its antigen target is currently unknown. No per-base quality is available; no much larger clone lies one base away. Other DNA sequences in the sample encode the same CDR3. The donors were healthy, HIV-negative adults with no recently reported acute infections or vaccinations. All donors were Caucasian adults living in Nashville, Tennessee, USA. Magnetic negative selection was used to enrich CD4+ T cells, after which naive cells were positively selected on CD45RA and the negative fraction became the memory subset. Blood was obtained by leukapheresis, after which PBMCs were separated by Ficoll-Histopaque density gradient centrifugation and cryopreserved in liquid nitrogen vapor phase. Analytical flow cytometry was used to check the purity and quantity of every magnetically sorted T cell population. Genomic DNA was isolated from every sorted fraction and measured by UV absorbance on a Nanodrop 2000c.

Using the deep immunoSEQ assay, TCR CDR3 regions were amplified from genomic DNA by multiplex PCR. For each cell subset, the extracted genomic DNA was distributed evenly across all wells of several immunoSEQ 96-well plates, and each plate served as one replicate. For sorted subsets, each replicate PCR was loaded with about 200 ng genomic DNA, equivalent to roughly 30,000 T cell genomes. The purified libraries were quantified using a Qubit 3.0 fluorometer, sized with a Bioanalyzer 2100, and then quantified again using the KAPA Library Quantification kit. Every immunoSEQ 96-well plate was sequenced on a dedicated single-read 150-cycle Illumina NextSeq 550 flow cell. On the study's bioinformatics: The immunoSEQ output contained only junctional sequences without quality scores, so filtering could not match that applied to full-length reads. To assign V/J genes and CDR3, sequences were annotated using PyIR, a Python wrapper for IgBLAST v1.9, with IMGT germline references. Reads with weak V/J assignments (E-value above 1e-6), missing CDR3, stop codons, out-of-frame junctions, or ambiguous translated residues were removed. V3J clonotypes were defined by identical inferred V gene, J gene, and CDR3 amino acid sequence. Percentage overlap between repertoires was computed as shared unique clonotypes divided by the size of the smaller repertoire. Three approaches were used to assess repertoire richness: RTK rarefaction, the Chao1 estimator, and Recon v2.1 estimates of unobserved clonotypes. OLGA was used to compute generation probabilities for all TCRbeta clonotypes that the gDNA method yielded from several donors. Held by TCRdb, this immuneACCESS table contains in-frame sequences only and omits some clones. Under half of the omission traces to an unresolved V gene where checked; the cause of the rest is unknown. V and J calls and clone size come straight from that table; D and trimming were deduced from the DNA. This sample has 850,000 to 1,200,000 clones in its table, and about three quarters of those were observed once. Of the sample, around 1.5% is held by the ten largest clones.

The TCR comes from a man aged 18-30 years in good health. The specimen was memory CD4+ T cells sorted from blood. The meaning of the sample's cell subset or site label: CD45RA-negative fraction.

The sequenced DNA: TGTGCCAGTAGTATAGAGGGCAATCAGCCCCAGCATTTT. Translated, it gives CASSIEGNQPQHF. The V gene is TRBV19 and the J gene is TRBJ1-5; the D gene remains uncertain. From a lookup of the germline V gene (reference sequence), CDR1 and CDR2 are LNHDA and SQIVND. Trimming takes 0 bases from V and 2 bases from J, and the germline ends sit 2 bases apart. The CDR3 measures 13 amino acids from cysteine to phenylalanine. The DNA shown is the 39-base CDR3, in frame from base 1.